The 25 T cell receptor beta chains reported below all come from one sample, sequenced in a study of cytomegalovirus exposure and HLA in healthy donors. Amplification used 60 Vbeta primers and 13 Jbeta primers. Produced via immunoSEQ multiplex PCR; TCRdb's table is partial and in-frame only. This table holds tens of thousands of clones, just under 85% found once. Sequenced material: PBMCs. The receptors were sampled from a woman younger than 30 in good health and CMV-seropositive.

The chain uses TRBV19 and TRBJ1-5; D is undetermined. Trimming shortened V by 4 bases and J by 7 bases, and 17 bases separated the two germline ends. The CDR3 covers 15 residues. From germline, CDR1 is LNHDA and CDR2 SQIVND (reference sequence). In DNA, the CDR3 is TGTGCCAGTAGTAATCCCGTACGCGCCGGGCAGCCCCAGCATTTT. As protein: CASSNPVRAGQPQHF.

CDR3 DNA sequence: TGTGCAAGTCGCTTAGAAAGGGGCACTGAAGCTTTCTTT. Amino acids: CASRLERGTEAFF. V and J are TRBV12-2 and TRBJ1-1; the tabulated D call, TRBD1, remains unverified against the DNA. TRBV12-2 is assigned pseudogene status. The CDR3 has 13 amino acids.

This clone has just one count. The chain employs TRBV19 and TRBJ1-4, with D possibly TRBD1 on 6 matching bases. V was clipped by 7 bases and J by 8 bases, with 14 bases between them. The length of the CDR3 is 13 residues. CDR1 is LNHDA and CDR2 is SQIVND in the germline V gene (reference sequence). CDR3 DNA: TGTGCCAGTACCCCGAGGACAGTCGAAAAACTGTTTTTT. As protein: CASTPRTVEKLFF.

DNA for the CDR3: TGCGCCAGCAGCTTTGGAGGGGCCTACGAGCAGTACTTC. Translation gives CASSFGGAYEQYF. The genes are TRBV5-1 and TRBJ2-7, with D possibly TRBD2 on 6 matching bases. The CDR3 consists of 13 residues. Per germline, CDR1 SGHRS and CDR2 YFSETQ. Trimming left V 2 bases short and J 2 bases short, with 8 bases between.

The rearrangement uses TRBV29-1 and TRBJ2-7, with a possible D match to TRBD2 (5 bases). CDR3 length: 13 residues. The V gene lost 7 bases and the J gene lost 1 base, with 14 bases spanning the gap. Per germline, CDR1 SQVTM and CDR2 ANQGSEA. The chain's CDR3 is CSASSLGSYEQYF. CDR3 DNA: TGCAGCGCGTCTAGCTTAGGGTCCTACGAGCAGTACTTC.

In DNA, the CDR3 is TGTGCCAGCAGTGGACTAGCAAGCTATGGCTACACCTTC. It codes for CASSGLASYGYTF. The rearrangement uses TRBV2 and TRBJ1-2, with D unresolved. The CDR3 has 13 residues. The germline V gene encodes CDR1 SNHLY and CDR2 FYNNEI. V was pared by 4 bases and J by 4 bases, with 10 bases between. The complete variable domain, with remaining parts taken from reference TRBV2 and TRBJ1-2, reads EPEVTQTPSHQVTQMGQEVILRCVPISNHLYFYWYRQILGQKVEFLVSFYNNEISEKSEIFDDQFSVERPDGSNFTLKIRSTKLEDSAMYFCASSGLASYGYTFGSGTRLTVV.

The chain links TRBV6-1 to TRBJ2-7; tentative D call: TRBD1 (5 bases). The CDR3 runs to 14 residues. V lost 6 bases and J 2 bases, leaving 14 bases between the germline ends. Germline lookup yields CDR1 MNHNS and CDR2 SASEGT. Written as DNA, the CDR3 is TGTGCCAGCAGACAGGCCGATTTGACCTACGAGCAGTACTTC. As protein: CASRQADLTYEQYF.

This chain joins TRBV19 and TRBJ2-7; tentatively, D is TRBD2 (5 bases). CDR3 length: 14 amino acids. Germline CDR1 reads LNHDA; CDR2 reads SQIVND (reference sequence). Trimming cost V 3 bases and J 0 bases, with 9 bases left between them. CDR3 loop: CASSIWGVSYEQYF. CDR3 nucleotide sequence: TGTGCCAGTAGTATTTGGGGAGTCTCCTACGAGCAGTACTTC. The entire variable domain, with the rest obtained from reference TRBV19 and TRBJ2-7, is as follows: DGGITQSPKYLFRKEGQNVTLSCEQNLNHDAMYWYRQDPGQGLRLIYYSQIVNDFQKGDIAEGYSVSREKKESFPLTVTSAQKNPTAFYLCASSIWGVSYEQYFGPGTRLTVT.

This clone was picked up one time. The J gene is TRBJ2-7, the V gene TRBV2, with D tentatively TRBD2 (6 bases). CDR1 SNHLY and CDR2 FYNNEI come from the germline V gene. The CDR3 is 12 residues long. The germline V and J ends were trimmed by 7 bases and 2 bases, with 9 bases remaining between them. CDR3 amino acids: CASKDYPYEQYF. The CDR3 bases are TGTGCCAGCAAGGACTATCCCTACGAGCAGTACTTC.

This clone was picked up one time. V and J are TRBV28 and TRBJ2-3; possibly TRBD2 for D (7 bases). The CDR3 is 15 amino acids. Trimming took off 8 bases at V and 3 bases at J, with 18 bases between the two ends. CDR1 is MDHEN, CDR2 SYDVKM, per germline. CDR3 region: CASWGGTPSTDTQYF. CDR3 DNA: TGTGCCAGCTGGGGGGGCACTCCATCAACAGATACGCAGTATTTT.

The chain links TRBV7-8 to TRBJ2-7, with D perhaps TRBD2 (6 bases). V was pared by 4 bases and J by 3 bases, with 7 bases between. The CDR3 is 12 amino acids. From germline, CDR1 is SGHVS and CDR2 FQNEAQ. The CDR3 coding sequence is TGTGCCAGCAGCTACGGGGGCTACGAGCAGTACTTC. Translated: CASSYGGYEQYF.

The CDR3 sequence: CAWSVPRQGYGYTF. CDR3 nucleotides: TGTGCCTGGAGTGTACCGAGGCAGGGCTATGGCTACACCTTC. The chain joins TRBV30 to TRBJ1-2; D is possibly TRBD1 (5 bases). Germline loops: CDR1 GTSNPN, CDR2 SVGIG (reference sequence). Trimming shortened V by 0 bases and J by 4 bases, and 12 bases separated the two germline ends. The CDR3 covers 14 residues.

The chain carries TRBV6-1 and TRBJ1-5; D is possibly TRBD1 (5 bases). V lost 6 bases to trimming and J lost 1 base, with 7 bases between them. The CDR3 loop spans 13 amino acids. Germline V gene data show CDR1 as MNHNS and CDR2 as SASEGT. As DNA, the CDR3 is TGTGCCAGCAGGTACAGGAGCAATCAGCCCCAGCATTTT. This codes for CASRYRSNQPQHF.

The genes are TRBV5-5 and TRBJ2-3; TRBD2 matches at 7 bases. The trim removed 1 base at V and 2 bases at J, leaving 10 bases unmatched. This CDR3 comprises 17 residues. Germline assignment: CDR1 SGHKS and CDR2 YYEKEE (reference sequence). CDR3 sequence reads: CASSLFSLAENTDTQYF. For the CDR3, the DNA is TGTGCCAGCAGCTTGTTTAGCCTAGCGGAGAACACAGATACGCAGTATTTT.

The genes are TRBV10-2 and TRBJ1-1; D perhaps matches TRBD1 (5 bases). The CDR3 is made up of 13 amino acids. Germline CDR1 and CDR2: WSHSY and SAAADI. The V end lost 4 bases, the J end lost 1 base, and 7 bases lay between the germline ends. CDR3 region: CASSGQGNTEAFF. The CDR3, as DNA: TGCGCCAGCAGTGGTCAGGGGAACACTGAAGCTTTCTTT.

The chain carries TRBV5-1 and TRBJ1-2, with 8 bases that match TRBD1. The ends lost 7 bases at V and 4 bases at J; junction bases unmatched: 3. Germline values: CDR1 SGHRS, CDR2 YFSETQ. The CDR3 runs 12 residues. This chain's CDR3 is CASGTGAYGYTF. The CDR3 DNA reads TGCGCCAGCGGGACAGGTGCCTATGGCTACACCTTC.

Here the CDR3 reads CASTPLTTSEKLFF. CDR3 sequence (DNA): TGTGCCAGCACCCCTCTCACAACCAGTGAAAAACTGTTTTTT. The rearrangement links TRBV2 to TRBJ1-4, with no clear D. V lost 7 bases to trimming and J lost 7 bases, with 16 bases between them. The germline gives CDR1 SNHLY, CDR2 FYNNEI. The CDR3 is 14 residues long.

V usage is TRBV6-1 and J usage is TRBJ2-1; TRBD2 aligns across 8 bases. The CDR3 spans 15 residues. V was pared by 7 bases and J by 11 bases, with 16 bases of the junction left unmatched. Germline V gene lookup returns CDR1 MNHNS and CDR2 SASEGT. CDR3 nucleotide sequence: TGTGCCAGCATCGGGGCGGGAGGCCCATTTAGGAAGCAGTTCTTC. Encoded protein: CASIGAGGPFRKQFF.

This clone has a single count. V is TRBV6-1 and J is TRBJ1-2; 7 bases match TRBD1. The CDR3 is 13 residues long. V lost 6 bases and J lost 7; bases outside the gene matches: 8. Germline V gene sequence: CDR1 MNHNS, CDR2 SASEGT. The CDR3: CASRETGNGGYTF. CDR3 DNA sequence: TGTGCCAGCAGAGAGACAGGGAATGGTGGCTACACCTTC.

In DNA form, the CDR3 reads TGTGCCAGCAGTTCACTAGCGGGTGCTTCCTACGAGCAGTACTTC. It specifies CASSSLAGASYEQYF. V usage is TRBV27 and J usage is TRBJ2-7; 9 bases align to TRBD2. The J segment lost 1 base and the V segment lost 4 bases, leaving 5 bases of the junction unmatched. The CDR3 has 15 amino acids. CDR1 is MNHEY and CDR2 is SMNVEV in the germline V gene (reference sequence).

The chain has TRBV25-1 and TRBJ2-2, with D possibly TRBD1 on 6 matching bases. Germline lookup yields CDR1 MGHDK and CDR2 SYGVNS. The germline V and J ends were trimmed by 3 bases and 4 bases, with 15 bases remaining between them. The CDR3 is 16 amino acids. This chain's CDR3 is CASSDTGTHATGELFF. In nucleotides, the CDR3 is TGTGCCAGCAGTGATACCGGGACACACGCCACCGGGGAGCTGTTTTTT.

This rearrangement joins TRBV4-2 to TRBJ1-4, with D unresolved. Germline CDR1 is LGHNA and CDR2 is YNFKEQ. The CDR3 extends over 16 amino acids. The V gene lost 1 base and the J gene lost 0 bases, with 9 bases spanning the gap. For the CDR3, the DNA is TGTGCCAGCAGCCAAGTTTTTGTCGCAACTAATGAAAAACTGTTTTTT. This translates into CASSQVFVATNEKLFF.

The chain recombines TRBV4-1 with TRBJ2-2, with D possibly being TRBD2 (5 bases). Germline values: CDR1 MGHRA, CDR2 YSYEKL. The V end was cut by 5 bases, the J end by 4 bases, with 11 bases between. The CDR3 is made up of 14 amino acids. The CDR3 nucleotides read TGCGCCAGCAGCGCGATGGGGAGCACCGGGGAGCTGTTTTTT. It specifies CASSAMGSTGELFF.

The chain is built from TRBV7-9 and TRBJ2-7; 9 bases are shared with TRBD1. The germline CDR1 and CDR2 sequences are SEHNR and FQNEAQ (reference sequence). V was clipped by 1 base and J by 7 bases; unmatched bases: 8. The length of the CDR3 is 15 residues. This CDR3 reads CASSLVGDRAEEQYF. The CDR3 nucleotides are TGTGCCAGCAGCTTAGTTGGGGACAGGGCGGAAGAGCAGTACTTC. Full variable domain (remainder filled in from reference TRBV7-9 and TRBJ2-7): DTGVSQNPRHKITKRGQNVTFRCDPISEHNRLYWYRQTLGQGPEFLTYFQNEAQLEKSRLLSDRFSAERPKGSFSTLEIQRTEQGDSAMYLCASSLVGDRAEEQYFGPGTRLTVT.

V is TRBV28 and J is TRBJ2-3, with 7 bases aligning to TRBD2. Losses at the gene ends were 2 bases for V and 2 bases for J; bases not matched to a gene: 7. The CDR3 sequence is 16 residues long. Looked up from germline, CDR1 is MDHEN and CDR2 is SYDVKM. The CDR3: CASSLVASGDTDTQYF. The CDR3 DNA reads as TGTGCCAGCAGTTTAGTCGCCAGCGGGGACACAGATACGCAGTATTTT.